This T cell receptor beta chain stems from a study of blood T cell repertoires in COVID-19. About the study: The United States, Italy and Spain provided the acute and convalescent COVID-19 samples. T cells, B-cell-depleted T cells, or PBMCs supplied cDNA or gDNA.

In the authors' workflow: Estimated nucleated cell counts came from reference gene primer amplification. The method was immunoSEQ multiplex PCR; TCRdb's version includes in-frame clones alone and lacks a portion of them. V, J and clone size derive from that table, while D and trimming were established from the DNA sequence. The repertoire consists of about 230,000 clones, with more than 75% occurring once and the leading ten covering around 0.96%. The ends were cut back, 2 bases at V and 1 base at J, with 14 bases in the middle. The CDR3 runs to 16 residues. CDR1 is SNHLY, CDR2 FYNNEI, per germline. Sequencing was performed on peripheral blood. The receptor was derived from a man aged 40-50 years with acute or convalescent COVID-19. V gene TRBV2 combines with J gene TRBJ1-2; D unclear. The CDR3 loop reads CASSEQVSVNNYGYTF. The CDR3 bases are TGTGCCAGCAGTGAACAGGTATCGGTCAATAACTATGGCTACACCTTC.